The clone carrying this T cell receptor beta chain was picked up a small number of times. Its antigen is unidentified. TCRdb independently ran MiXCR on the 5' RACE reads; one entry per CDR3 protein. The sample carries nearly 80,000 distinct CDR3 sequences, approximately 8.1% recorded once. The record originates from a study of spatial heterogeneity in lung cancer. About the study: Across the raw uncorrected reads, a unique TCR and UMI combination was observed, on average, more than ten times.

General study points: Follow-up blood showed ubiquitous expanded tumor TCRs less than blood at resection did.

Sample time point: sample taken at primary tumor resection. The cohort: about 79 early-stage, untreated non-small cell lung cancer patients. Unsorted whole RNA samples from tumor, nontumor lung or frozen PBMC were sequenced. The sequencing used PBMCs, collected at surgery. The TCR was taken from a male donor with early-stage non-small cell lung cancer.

The DNA of the CDR3 is TGTGCCAGCAGCCACTTAGTCTCTGGGGCCAACGTCCTGACTTTC. This codes for CASSHLVSGANVLTF. The V call is TRBV14, the J call TRBJ2-6; D is unclear. CDR3 length equals 15 residues. Germline assignment: CDR1 SGHDN and CDR2 FVKESK. The V end was cut by 3 bases, the J end by 0 bases, with 6 bases between.